This T cell receptor beta chain was captured by sequencing in a study of T cells in Graves' hyperthyroidism and ophthalmopathy. Template material for amplifying TCR beta CDR3 regions consisted of RNA transcripts. First-round RT-PCR with HTBI primers amplified the TCR CDR3 region. TCRdb analysed the multiplex PCR reads with MiXCR anew, one entry per CDR3 protein. This sample yields 470,000 or so distinct CDR3 sequences, of which less than 25% are seen a single time; roughly 29% belongs to the top ten. The CDR3 covers 17 residues. CDR1 MGHRA and CDR2 YSYEKL come from the germline V gene. Trimming left V 1 base short and J 0 bases short, with 13 bases between.

Input material: blood. This receptor was obtained from a young man with Graves' hyperthyroidism. The chain joins TRBV4-1 to TRBJ1-5; possibly TRBD1 for D (5 bases). The CDR3 DNA follows: TGCGCCAGCAGCCAAGGGGGGGGGATTTTTAGCAATCAGCCCCAGCATTTT. Encoded protein: CASSQGGGIFSNQPQHF.